This T cell receptor beta chain was identified in a study of shared clonotypes between healthy human individuals. Sequenced by immunoSEQ multiplex PCR; TCRdb stores in-frame clones only, minus some. The sample has around 1,000,000 clones; approximately 80% are singletons. The CDR3 consists of 13 residues. Germline-derived CDR1 and CDR2 are SGHAT and FQNNGV. V shed 1 base and J shed 0 bases, with 3 bases lying between them. In this sample, this clone turned up a few times. The clonotype originates from a man between 18 and 35 years old in good health. Some clones in this sample may be carry-over from other donors' samples. The V call is TRBV11-2, the J call TRBJ1-1; D remains unclear. The sample consisted of memory CD4+ T cells from PBMCs. Subset noted: CD45RA-negative fraction. CDR3 residues: CASSLVLNTEAFF. DNA for the CDR3: TGTGCCAGCAGCTTAGTTTTGAACACTGAAGCTTTCTTT.